This is a list of T cell receptor beta chains from one sample in a study of a mutant IDH1 vaccine in newly diagnosed glioma. The repertoire was sequenced with immunoSEQ multiplex PCR; TCRdb's copy has only in-frame clones and lacks some. The sample lists under 65,000 clones; roughly 80% were seen once. What these receptors recognize is not known. The sample here was PBMCs, taken from a glioma patient whose treatment included an IDH1 peptide vaccine. Receptor source: a man aged 45-60 years with glioma. Each CDR3 is given with its conserved first and last residue. A D gene is named only where the DNA matches it firmly. Only some rows state a clone size, as once, few, many or a class for expanded clones.

cdr3_nt: TGTGCCAGCAGCTTGGCCCAGGGGCAGCCCCAGCATTTT; cdr3_aa: CASSLAQGQPQHF; d_call: -; j_call: TRBJ1-5; clone_size: few; v_call: TRBV5-6
cdr3_nt: TGTGCCAGCACCGAGAGGGTTTACACTGAAGCTTTCTTT; cdr3_aa: CASTERVYTEAFF; d_call: -; j_call: TRBJ1-1; clone_size: -; v_call: TRBV7-2
cdr3_nt: TGCGCCAGCAGCCAAGATCGGGGAGGGCACACCGGGGAGCTGTTTTTT; cdr3_aa: CASSQDRGGHTGELFF; d_call: TRBD2; j_call: TRBJ2-2; clone_size: -; v_call: TRBV4-1
cdr3_nt: TGTGCCAGCAGTTTGGGCTGGGCGAACACCGGGGAGCTGTTTTTT; cdr3_aa: CASSLGWANTGELFF; d_call: -; j_call: TRBJ2-2; clone_size: -; v_call: TRBV28
cdr3_nt: TGTGCCAGCAGCCGGGACAGGATCGGCGGCTACACCTTC; cdr3_aa: CASSRDRIGGYTF; d_call: TRBD1; j_call: TRBJ1-2; clone_size: medium-sized; v_call: TRBV7-2
cdr3_nt: TGCAGCGTTGAATGGGTAGCGAGCGGGGAGCTGTTTTTT; cdr3_aa: CSVEWVASGELFF; d_call: -; j_call: TRBJ2-2; clone_size: -; v_call: TRBV29-1
cdr3_nt: TGCGCCAGCAGCCGGGAAGGGTCCGGCGAGCAGTACTTC; cdr3_aa: CASSREGSGEQYF; d_call: -; j_call: TRBJ2-7; clone_size: once; v_call: TRBV4-1
cdr3_nt: TGTGCCAGCGCGTTGATGGCGGGAGGGGACAATGAGCAGTTCTTC; cdr3_aa: CASALMAGGDNEQFF; d_call: TRBD2; j_call: TRBJ2-1; clone_size: -; v_call: TRBV7-2
cdr3_nt: TGCGCCAGCAATGCCGCGGACGGACAGTACTTC; cdr3_aa: CASNAADGQYF; d_call: -; j_call: TRBJ2-7; clone_size: -; v_call: TRBV10-2
cdr3_nt: TGTGCCAGCAGCTTGCGGCTAGATTCCTACAATGAGCAGTTCTTC; cdr3_aa: CASSLRLDSYNEQFF; d_call: -; j_call: TRBJ2-1; clone_size: -; v_call: TRBV5-6
cdr3_nt: TGTGCCAGCAGCTTAAAGGGGGGGGAGACCCAGTACTTC; cdr3_aa: CASSLKGGETQYF; d_call: -; j_call: TRBJ2-5; clone_size: -; v_call: TRBV7-3
cdr3_nt: TGTGCCAGTAGTATAACAACGCCCGCGGGGGAGCAGTACTTC; cdr3_aa: CASSITTPAGEQYF; d_call: -; j_call: TRBJ2-7; clone_size: -; v_call: TRBV19
cdr3_nt: TGTGCCAGCAGCTCGACCACCTCAGGGGCCCGGGAGACCCAGTACTTC; cdr3_aa: CASSSTTSGARETQYF; d_call: -; j_call: TRBJ2-5; clone_size: -; v_call: TRBV5-5
cdr3_nt: TGTGCCAGCAGTTTGTCAGGGGGTGGCTATGGCTACACCTTC; cdr3_aa: CASSLSGGGYGYTF; d_call: TRBD1; j_call: TRBJ1-2; clone_size: -; v_call: TRBV27
cdr3_nt: TGTGCCAGCAGTCAAACAAGGGACGCTGAAGCTTTCTTT; cdr3_aa: CASSQTRDAEAFF; d_call: -; j_call: TRBJ1-1; clone_size: -; v_call: TRBV27
cdr3_nt: TGCGCCAGCAGCCTCGGGACTAGCGGGAGCTACGAGCAGTACTTC; cdr3_aa: CASSLGTSGSYEQYF; d_call: TRBD2; j_call: TRBJ2-7; clone_size: -; v_call: TRBV5-1
cdr3_nt: TGCGCCAGCAGCCAGATCCCGGGCCCTATGGGGACCCAGTACTTC; cdr3_aa: CASSQIPGPMGTQYF; d_call: -; j_call: TRBJ2-5; clone_size: -; v_call: TRBV4-1